A selection of T cell receptor beta chains follows, all from one sample in a study of blood T cell repertoires in COVID-19. Sequencing was performed with immunoSEQ multiplex PCR; in TCRdb, only in-frame clones are kept and a portion is missing. Here the sample spans 300,000 to 350,000 clones, 85% to 90% being singletons. Source material: PBMCs or T cells enriched from blood (not recorded which). The receptors shown here come from a woman aged 18-29 years with acute COVID-19. The CDR3 runs from the conserved cysteine through the conserved F or W. The D gene is left open where the match is weak. The size of a clone is reported for some rows only, either as once, few or many, or as a class for expanded clones.

V	J	size	D	CDR3	DNA
TRBV7-9	TRBJ1-2	few	.	CASSPWTLANYGYTF	TGTGCCAGCAGCCCTTGGACACTCGCTAACTATGGCTACACCTTC
TRBV9	TRBJ1-5	.	TRBD1	CASSVGGQENQPQHF	TGTGCCAGCAGCGTAGGGGGACAGGAAAATCAGCCCCAGCATTTT
TRBV18	TRBJ2-3	once	TRBD2	CASSPLPGLAGGTDTQYF	TGTGCCAGCTCACCACTGCCGGGACTAGCGGGAGGCACAGATACGCAGTATTTT
TRBV19	TRBJ1-5	.	.	CARAPLIPRQPQHF	TGTGCCAGGGCACCCCTGATTCCACGCCAGCCCCAGCATTTT
TRBV20-1	TRBJ2-2	once	TRBD2	CSASGLAGGHTGELFF	TGCAGTGCTAGTGGACTAGCGGGAGGTCACACCGGGGAGCTGTTTTTT
TRBV19	TRBJ2-7	.	.	CASTSSAGDPSYEQYF	TGTGCCAGTACCTCCTCCGCAGGGGACCCCTCCTACGAGCAGTACTTC
TRBV7-9	TRBJ2-1	.	TRBD2	CAVYRTSGRAPRQFF	TGTGCCGTATACCGGACTAGCGGGAGAGCACCCCGGCAGTTCTTC
TRBV25-1	TRBJ2-2	once	.	CASSELGGRAAGELFF	TGTGCCAGCAGTGAATTAGGGGGGAGGGCCGCCGGGGAGCTGTTTTTT
TRBV28	TRBJ2-1	.	.	CASSGRDNSYNEQFF	TGTGCCAGCAGTGGCCGGGACAACTCCTACAATGAGCAGTTCTTC
TRBV6-5	TRBJ1-3	.	.	CASSYSSLSSGNTIYF	TGTGCCAGCAGTTACTCGAGTCTGAGCTCTGGAAACACCATATATTTT
TRBV24-1	TRBJ1-5	.	TRBD1	CATSDPRTGANQPQHF	TGTGCCACCAGTGACCCTAGGACAGGGGCTAATCAGCCCCAGCATTTT
TRBV6-5	TRBJ1-1	.	.	CASRGSGEDTEAFF	TGTGCCAGCAGGGGTAGTGGGGAGGACACTGAAGCTTTCTTT
TRBV20-1	TRBJ1-1	.	TRBD1	CSASGGAFF	TGCAGTGCTTCAGGGGGGGCTTTCTTT
TRBV29-1	TRBJ1-1	.	.	CSVPDGIASFF	TGCAGCGTTCCGGACGGGATTGCCTCTTTCTTT
TRBV11-1	TRBJ1-3	.	.	CASSFRSSGNTIYF	TGTGCCAGCAGCTTCAGGTCCTCTGGAAACACCATATATTTT
TRBV2	TRBJ2-4	.	.	CASTEGVAKNIQYF	TGTGCCAGCACCGAGGGGGTAGCCAAAAACATTCAGTACTTC
TRBV19	TRBJ1-1	.	.	CATTPQGWGTEAFF	TGTGCCACCACGCCCCAGGGGTGGGGCACTGAAGCTTTCTTT
TRBV6-1	TRBJ2-7	.	TRBD1	CASSEMTGNSYEQYF	TGTGCCAGCAGTGAAATGACAGGGAATTCCTACGAGCAGTACTTC
TRBV5-4	TRBJ2-1	.	TRBD1	CASSWGGTGSYNEQFF	TGTGCCAGCAGCTGGGGGGGGACAGGGTCGTACAATGAGCAGTTCTTC
TRBV7-8	TRBJ1-5	.	.	CASSRYSNQPQHF	TGTGCCAGCAGCCGTTATAGCAATCAGCCCCAGCATTTT
TRBV12-3/TRBV12-4	TRBJ1-6	.	.	CASSPGLERTLHF	TGTGCCAGCAGTCCTGGACTGGAGAGGACCCTCCACTTT
TRBV29-1	TRBJ1-1	.	.	CSVEMVGLTDPAFF	TGCAGCGTTGAAATGGTAGGGTTGACAGATCCGGCTTTCTTT
TRBV7-3	TRBJ2-3	.	.	CASSLGRADTQYF	TGTGCCAGCAGCTTAGGGCGGGCAGATACGCAGTATTTT
TRBV5-4	TRBJ1-4	.	.	CASSGPGSTNEKLFF	TGTGCCAGCAGCGGTCCAGGGTCAACTAATGAAAAACTGTTTTTT
TRBV20-1	TRBJ1-1	few	.	CSASVPRNTEAFF	TGCAGTGCTAGTGTTCCCAGAAACACTGAAGCTTTCTTT
TRBV19	TRBJ1-4	.	.	CASSDRGLLSEKLFF	TGTGCCAGTAGTGACCGGGGGTTACTCAGTGAAAAACTGTTTTTT
TRBV5-4	TRBJ1-2	.	TRBD1	CASSLGQGSYTF	TGTGCCAGCAGCTTGGGACAGGGTAGCTACACCTTC
TRBV28	TRBJ1-2	.	TRBD1	CASSTGGGGANYGYTF	TGTGCCAGTTCTACAGGCGGAGGGGGCGCCAACTATGGCTACACCTTC
TRBV5-6	TRBJ2-6	.	.	CASSLNPGAGANVLTF	TGTGCCAGCAGCTTAAACCCAGGGGCTGGGGCCAACGTCCTGACTTTC
TRBV18	TRBJ2-7	.	TRBD2	CASSSKGLAETLDSYEQYF	TGTGCCAGCTCATCTAAGGGACTAGCGGAGACCCTTGACTCCTACGAGCAGTACTTC
TRBV12-3/TRBV12-4	TRBJ2-7	.	TRBD1	CASSPDRAYEQYF	TGTGCCAGCAGTCCGGACAGGGCTTACGAGCAGTACTTC
TRBV5-1	TRBJ2-7	.	.	CASSLGAAWSSYEQYF	TGCGCCAGCAGCTTGGGCGCAGCCTGGAGCTCCTACGAGCAGTACTTC
TRBV28	TRBJ1-1	.	.	CASQLGGNMNTEAFF	TGTGCCAGCCAATTGGGGGGGAACATGAACACTGAAGCTTTCTTT
TRBV6-6	TRBJ1-1	.	.	CASSYLMGRGNTEAFF	TGTGCCAGCAGTTACTTGATGGGGCGGGGGAACACTGAAGCTTTCTTT
TRBV11-3	TRBJ1-6	.	.	CASSSRRGAPLHF	TGTGCCAGCAGCTCCCGCAGGGGAGCACCCCTCCACTTT
TRBV7-9	TRBJ2-3	once	TRBD2	CASSLVDSGSEDTQYF	TGTGCCAGCAGCTTAGTTGATAGCGGGAGTGAAGATACGCAGTATTTT
TRBV3-1/TRBV3-2	TRBJ1-4	.	.	CASSNGGSNEKLFF	TGTGCCAGCAGCAACGGGGGATCTAATGAAAAACTGTTTTTT
TRBV27	TRBJ2-5	once	TRBD1	CASSRTPGGNQETQYF	TGTGCCAGCAGTCGGACCCCAGGGGGAAACCAAGAGACCCAGTACTTC
TRBV18	TRBJ2-7	.	TRBD1	CASSPGQAAYEQYF	TGTGCCAGCTCACCCGGACAGGCCGCCTACGAGCAGTACTTC
TRBV4-2	TRBJ1-1	.	.	CASSQWLGGEDTEAFF	TGTGCCAGCAGCCAATGGCTGGGGGGGGAGGACACTGAAGCTTTCTTT
TRBV28	TRBJ1-1	.	.	CASSLFRDTEAFF	TGTGCCAGCAGTTTATTCAGGGACACTGAAGCTTTCTTT
TRBV11-2	TRBJ1-6	.	.	CASSPRPEPGLYNSPLHF	TGTGCCAGCAGCCCAAGACCGGAGCCAGGGCTCTATAATTCACCCCTCCACTTT
TRBV6-1	TRBJ2-5	.	.	CASSEWEAGGTETQYF	TGTGCCAGCAGTGAATGGGAAGCAGGGGGGACGGAGACCCAGTACTTC
TRBV19	TRBJ1-2	.	.	CASSMGIWRGLNYGYTF	TGTGCCAGTAGTATGGGGATCTGGCGGGGACTAAACTATGGCTACACCTTC
TRBV6-5	TRBJ2-2	.	TRBD2	CASVERAGGAGELFF	TGTGCCAGCGTGGAGAGAGCGGGAGGGGCCGGGGAGCTGTTTTTT
TRBV27	TRBJ1-5	once	TRBD1	CASSSPGTAFNQPQHF	TGTGCCAGCAGTTCCCCCGGGACAGCTTTCAATCAGCCCCAGCATTTT
TRBV25-1	TRBJ1-1	.	.	CASSEQGGTEAFF	TGTGCCAGCAGTGAACAGGGAGGCACTGAAGCTTTCTTT
TRBV25-1	TRBJ1-2	.	.	CASSEGDRGSPRKDGYTF	TGTGCCAGCAGTGAAGGGGATAGGGGCAGTCCCCGGAAGGATGGCTACACCTTC
TRBV5-1	TRBJ1-1	.	.	CASSLGTVNTEAFF	TGCGCCAGCAGCTTGGGGACAGTGAACACTGAAGCTTTCTTT
TRBV6-5	TRBJ2-1	.	.	CASRSSGEQFF	TGTGCCAGCAGGTCGAGTGGTGAGCAGTTCTTC
TRBV5-1	TRBJ2-2	.	TRBD2	CASNSDSGIVSGELFF	TGCGCCAGCAATTCTGATAGCGGGATAGTCTCCGGGGAGCTGTTTTTT
TRBV20-1	TRBJ2-1	.	.	CSAPGQTLQFF	TGCAGTGCTCCCGGACAGACCCTTCAGTTCTTC
TRBV28	TRBJ1-2	.	.	CASSASRGRGGGYTF	TGTGCCAGCAGCGCAAGCAGGGGCAGAGGGGGTGGCTACACCTTC